The 18 T cell receptor beta chains in this list originate from one sample, sequenced in a study of control samples from healthy donors and cancer patients. Some clones are missing from TCRdb's copy, which holds only in-frame ones; the method was immunoSEQ multiplex PCR. The top ten hold less than 8.5% of the sample, which has over 70,000 clones, less than 90% seen once. The material sequenced was blood. These receptors were collected from a woman between 55 and 75 years old in good health.

V usage is TRBV9 and J usage is TRBJ1-1; D is perhaps TRBD1 (6 bases). Trimming pared 0 bases from V and 4 bases from J, leaving 10 bases between. The CDR3 extends over 14 amino acids. CDR1 is SGDLS, CDR2 YYNGEE, per germline. The CDR3 loop reads CASSVAGGSTEAFF. CDR3 bases: TGTGCCAGCAGCGTAGCTGGGGGCAGCACTGAAGCTTTCTTT. The full variable domain, rest sourced from reference TRBV9 and TRBJ1-1, is DSGVTQTPKHLITATGQRVTLRCSPRSGDLSVYWYQQSLDQGLQFLIQYYNGEERAKGNILERFSAQQFPDLHSELNLSSLELGDSALYFCASSVAGGSTEAFFGQGTRLTVV.

This sequence joins TRBV5-1 and TRBJ1-1; no definite D call. Trimming cost V 0 bases and J 0 bases, with 9 bases left between them. Per the germline V gene, CDR1 is SGHRS and CDR2 is YFSETQ. This CDR3 has 15 residues. The CDR3 region has the DNA TGCGCCAGCAGCTTGGGGGTCTACATGAACACTGAAGCTTTCTTT. Protein product: CASSLGVYMNTEAFF. The entire variable domain, with the rest obtained from reference TRBV5-1 and TRBJ1-1, is as follows: KAGVTQTPRYLIKTRGQQVTLSCSPISGHRSVSWYQQTPGQGLQFLFEYFSETQRNKGNFPGRFSGRQFSNSRSEMNVSTLELGDSALYLCASSLGVYMNTEAFFGQGTRLTVV.

The chain links TRBV11-2 to TRBJ2-1, with D perhaps being TRBD1 or TRBD2 (5 bases each). CDR3 length equals 17 residues. CDR1 is SGHAT, CDR2 FQNNGV, per germline. V was trimmed by 3 bases and J by 2 bases, leaving 17 bases between them. CDR3 DNA: TGTGCCAGCAGCTTGTCTTTAGGTGGGGGTCCCTACAATGAGCAGTTCTTC. This sequence encodes CASSLSLGGGPYNEQFF.

This clone was observed once. The gene calls are TRBV18 and TRBJ2-2; weak D call: TRBD1 (5 bases). The CDR3 is 14 amino acids. Germline CDR1 is KGHSH and CDR2 is LQKENI. Trimming took 5 bases from V and 1 from J, leaving 8 bases between them. The CDR3 sequence: CASSEGQNTGELFF. DNA for the CDR3: TGTGCCAGCTCAGAAGGACAGAACACCGGGGAGCTGTTTTTT.

The V gene is TRBV29-1, the J gene TRBJ1-1; no firm D call. The CDR3 length is 12 residues. Trimming shortened V by 5 bases and J by 1 base, and 8 bases separated the two germline ends. Looked up from germline, CDR1 is SQVTM and CDR2 is ANQGSEA. The CDR3: CSVSRGNTEAFF. In DNA, the CDR3 is TGCAGCGTTTCACGGGGGAACACTGAAGCTTTCTTT.

The chain links TRBV5-1 to TRBJ1-6; D gene ambiguous. CDR3 length: 15 residues. In germline, CDR1 is SGHRS, CDR2 YFSETQ. V shed 0 bases and J shed 5 bases, with 9 bases lying between them. The CDR3 nucleotides read TGCGCCAGCAGCTTGGTGCTGAGTGATAATTCACCCCTCCACTTT. Its protein product is CASSLVLSDNSPLHF.

This CDR3 is CASSQSGGAADTQYF. The CDR3 DNA is TGTGCCAGCAGCCAGAGCGGGGGGGCAGCAGATACGCAGTATTTT. V usage is TRBV13 and J usage is TRBJ2-3; 10 bases match TRBD2. After removal of 5 bases from V and 4 bases from J, the junction contained 6 bases not matched to a gene. Per the germline V gene, CDR1 is PRHDT and CDR2 is FYEKMQ (reference sequence). The CDR3 loop spans 15 amino acids.

This clone occurred once. The chain joins TRBV7-2 to TRBJ2-5, with 12 bases aligning to TRBD2. Germline lookup yields CDR1 SGHTA and CDR2 FQGNSA. V trimming: 3 bases; J trimming: 0 bases; junction bases outside the gene matches: 2. The CDR3 is 16 residues long. This chain's CDR3 is CASSLGTSGYQETQYF. CDR3 nucleotide sequence: TGTGCCAGCAGCTTGGGGACTAGCGGGTACCAAGAGACCCAGTACTTC. Using reference TRBV7-2 and TRBJ2-5 for the parts outside the CDR3, the full variable domain is GAGVSQSPSNKVTEKGKDVELRCDPISGHTALYWYRQSLGQGLEFLIYFQGNSAPDKSGLPSDRFSAERTGGSVSTLTIQRTQQEDSAVYLCASSLGTSGYQETQYFGPGTRLLVL.

This chain joins TRBV2 and TRBJ1-2; no clear D. V lost 6 bases to trimming and J lost 4 bases, with 12 bases between them. Germline CDR1 SNHLY, CDR2 FYNNEI. This CDR3 comprises 13 residues. In DNA form, the CDR3 reads TGTGCCAGCAGGGAAACATGGACCTATGGCTACACCTTC. Its translation is CASRETWTYGYTF.

Only one count was recorded for this clone. The chain has TRBV4-3 and TRBJ2-7; 7 bases align to TRBD2. The CDR3 spans 14 residues. Trimming took 4 bases from V and 7 from J; bases not matched to a gene: 10. Per germline, CDR1 LGHNA and CDR2 YSLEER. As DNA, the CDR3 is TGCGCCAGCAGCCTCGGACTTCTCGGGAGGGAGCAGTACTTC. Amino acid sequence: CASSLGLLGREQYF.

V and J are TRBV24-1 and TRBJ1-5; D is possibly TRBD1 (6 bases). CDR3 size: 14 residues. V was shortened by 5 bases and J by 0 bases, with 7 bases between the two germline ends. Germline V lookup: CDR1 KGHDR, CDR2 SFDVKD. CDR3 amino acids: CATSAGDSNQPQHF. CDR3 DNA: TGTGCCACCAGTGCAGGGGATAGCAATCAGCCCCAGCATTTT.

This clone was recorded once. V gene TRBV3-1 (or the pseudogene TRBV3-2) combines with J gene TRBJ2-2; 8 positions match TRBD2. Per germline, CDR1 LGHDT and CDR2 YNNKEL (reference sequence). The ends lost 4 bases at V and 7 bases at J; junction bases unmatched: 2. The CDR3 is made up of 13 amino acids. The CDR3 nucleotides are TGTGCCAGCAGCCCCCGGGGGGGCGGGGAGCTGTTTTTT. Translated, it gives CASSPRGGGELFF.

This chain joins TRBV7-3 and TRBJ2-1; TRBD2 matches 11 bases. After removal of 5 bases from V and 3 bases from J, the junction contained 3 bases not matched to a gene. In germline, CDR1 is SGHTA, CDR2 FQGTGA. The CDR3 runs 15 residues. CDR3: CASSDLAGGYNEQFF. The DNA of the CDR3 is TGTGCCAGCAGCGACCTAGCGGGAGGCTACAATGAGCAGTTCTTC.

This chain uses TRBV9 with TRBJ2-3; D is possibly TRBD2 (7 bases). Germline V gene data show CDR1 as SGDLS and CDR2 as YYNGEE. This CDR3 region has 17 residues. V dropped 0 bases and J dropped 0 bases, with 14 bases sitting between them. For the CDR3, the DNA is TGTGCCAGCAGCGTAGCTACGGGGGGCAGAAGCACAGATACGCAGTATTTT. Its protein is CASSVATGGRSTDTQYF.

This clone appeared a few times. The chain carries TRBV19 and TRBJ2-7, with TRBD2 matching over 7 bases. The CDR3 has 12 residues. In germline, CDR1 is LNHDA, CDR2 SQIVND (reference sequence). The ends lost 8 bases at V and 2 bases at J; junction bases unmatched: 3. The CDR3 sequence is CASGGETYEQYF. The CDR3 DNA reads TGTGCCAGTGGGGGGGAGACCTACGAGCAGTACTTC.

This clone was found a few times. This chain connects TRBV10-3 to TRBJ1-1; 7 bases align to TRBD1. Per germline, CDR1 ENHRY and CDR2 SYGVKD. The V gene end was trimmed by 6 bases and the J gene end by 0 bases; junction bases not matched to a gene: 4. CDR3 length equals 14 residues. CDR3 in amino acids: CAISADRMNTEAFF. DNA of the CDR3: TGTGCCATCAGCGCGGACAGGATGAACACTGAAGCTTTCTTT.

The CDR3 DNA sequence: TGTGCCAGCAGCGGAACTAGCGGGGCTCAAGAGACCCAGTACTTC. Translated, it gives CASSGTSGAQETQYF. The V and J genes are TRBV5-4 and TRBJ2-5, with 10 nucleotides matching TRBD2. The CDR3 runs 15 residues. Germline loops: CDR1 SGHNT, CDR2 YYREEE (reference sequence). The V gene end was trimmed by 4 bases and the J gene end by 2 bases; junction bases not matched to a gene: 5.

This chain uses TRBV2 with TRBJ2-5; the D gene could be TRBD1 or TRBD2 (5 bases each). Germline V CDR1 and CDR2: SNHLY, FYNNEI. The CDR3 totals 14 residues. V shed 4 bases and J shed 3 bases, with 12 bases lying between them. CDR3 protein: CASSAGDREETQYF. The CDR3 nucleotides read TGTGCCAGCAGTGCCGGGGACCGCGAAGAGACCCAGTACTTC. The full variable domain, rest sourced from reference TRBV2 and TRBJ2-5, is EPEVTQTPSHQVTQMGQEVILRCVPISNHLYFYWYRQILGQKVEFLVSFYNNEISEKSEIFDDQFSVERPDGSNFTLKIRSTKLEDSAMYFCASSAGDREETQYFGPGTRLLVL.